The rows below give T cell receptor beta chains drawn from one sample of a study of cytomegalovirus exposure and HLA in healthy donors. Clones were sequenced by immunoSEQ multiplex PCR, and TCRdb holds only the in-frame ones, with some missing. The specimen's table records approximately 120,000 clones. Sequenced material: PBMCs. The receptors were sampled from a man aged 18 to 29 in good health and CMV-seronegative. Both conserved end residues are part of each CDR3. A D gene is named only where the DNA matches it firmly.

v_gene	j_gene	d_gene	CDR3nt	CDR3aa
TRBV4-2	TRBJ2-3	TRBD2	TGTGCCAGCAGCCAAGTCCTAGCGGGGGCCGGGGGAGATACGCAGTATTTT	CASSQVLAGAGGDTQYF
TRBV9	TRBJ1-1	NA	TGTGCCAGCAGCGCCTCCGGGGTCACGAACACTGAAGCTTTCTTT	CASSASGVTNTEAFF
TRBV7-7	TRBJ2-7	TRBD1	TGTGCTAGCAGCCCTCAAGGGACAGATTCCTACGAGCAGTACTTC	CASSPQGTDSYEQYF
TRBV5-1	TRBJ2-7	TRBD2	TGCGCCAGCACCCTAGGGACTAGCGACTACGAGCAGTACTTC	CASTLGTSDYEQYF
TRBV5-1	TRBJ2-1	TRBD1	TGCGCCAGCATTAGGGACAGGGGGACGAATGAGCAGTTCTTC	CASIRDRGTNEQFF
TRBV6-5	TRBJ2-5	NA	TGTGCCAGCAGCCAGGGCGCGTGGGGTGAGACCCAGTACTTC	CASSQGAWGETQYF
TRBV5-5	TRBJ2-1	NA	TGTGCCAGCAGCTTTATTAGTGAGCAGTTCTTC	CASSFISEQFF
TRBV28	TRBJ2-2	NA	TGTGCCAGCAGTGCAAGGAGGGACACCGGGGAGCTGTTTTTT	CASSARRDTGELFF
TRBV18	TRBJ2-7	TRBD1	TGTGCCAGCTCACCACTCCAACAGGGGGGCTACGAGCAGTACTTC	CASSPLQQGGYEQYF
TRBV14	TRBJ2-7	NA	TGTGCCAGCAGCCAAGATGTACGAGGTTACGAGCAGTACTTC	CASSQDVRGYEQYF
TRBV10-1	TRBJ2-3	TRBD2	TGCGCCAGCAGTGATGTAGCGGGGGGCACAGATACGCAGTATTTT	CASSDVAGGTDTQYF
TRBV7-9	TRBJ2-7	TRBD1	TGTGCCAGCAGCCCAGGACAGGGGGCTGACGGGCAGTACTTC	CASSPGQGADGQYF
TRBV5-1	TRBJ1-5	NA	TGCGCCAGCAGCTTAGAGGGTTTTAACCAGCCCCAGCATTTT	CASSLEGFNQPQHF
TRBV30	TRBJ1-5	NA	TGTGCCTGGAGTGTATCTGGTAGTCAGCCCCAGCATTTT	CAWSVSGSQPQHF
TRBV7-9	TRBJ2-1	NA	TGTGCCAGCATCGACTCAGAGCAGTTCTTC	CASIDSEQFF
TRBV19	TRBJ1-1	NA	TGTGCCAGTAGTAAGGTGAGAACAGGGAGTGTGAACACTGAAGCTTTCTTT	CASSKVRTGSVNTEAFF
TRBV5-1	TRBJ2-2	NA	TGCGCCAGCAGCCAAAAGGACAGCTTTGCCGGGGAGCTGTTTTTT	CASSQKDSFAGELFF
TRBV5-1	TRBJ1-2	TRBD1	TGCGCCAGCAGCTTGGCCGCCGGGACAGCCTATGGCTACACCTTC	CASSLAAGTAYGYTF
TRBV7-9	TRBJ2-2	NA	TGTGCCAGCAGCTTAGGGCCCGCGAACACCGGGGAGCTGTTTTTT	CASSLGPANTGELFF
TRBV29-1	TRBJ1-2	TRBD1	TGCAGCGTTGCAGGGGGGACAGGGGGCAGCTATGGCTACACCTTC	CSVAGGTGGSYGYTF
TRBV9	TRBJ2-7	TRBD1	TGTGCCAGCAGCGCCGGGACAGGGATCGCCTACGAGCAGTACTTC	CASSAGTGIAYEQYF
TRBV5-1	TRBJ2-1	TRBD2	TGCGCCAGCAGCTTGGGGTCTAGCGGGAGTGCTGAGCAGTTCTTC	CASSLGSSGSAEQFF
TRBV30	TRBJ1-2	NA	TGTGCCTGGAGTGTACCAGGCAGGCCCTATGGCTACACCTTC	CAWSVPGRPYGYTF
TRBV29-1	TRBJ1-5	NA	TGCAGCGCCGCTGAGGGCAATCAGCCCCAGCATTTT	CSAAEGNQPQHF
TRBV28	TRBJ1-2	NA	TGTGCCAGCAGTTTATCTGTACAGCCGAACTATGGCTACACCTTC	CASSLSVQPNYGYTF
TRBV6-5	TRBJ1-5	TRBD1	TGTGCCAGCAGGATGGCAGGGGGAACCAATCAGCCCCAGCATTTT	CASRMAGGTNQPQHF
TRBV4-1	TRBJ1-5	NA	TGCGCCAGCAGCTCAGGGAGGGCACCCAATCAGCCCCAGCATTTT	CASSSGRAPNQPQHF
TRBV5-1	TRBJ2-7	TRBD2	TGCGCCAGCAGCGGGGGACTAGCGGATACCTACGAGCAGTACTTC	CASSGGLADTYEQYF
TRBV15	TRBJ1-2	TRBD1	TGTGCCACCAGCAGAGGGGGGACAGGATTTACCTTC	CATSRGGTGFTF
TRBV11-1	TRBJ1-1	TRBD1	TGTGCCAGCACCCCGGACAGGGCGGTCACTGAAGCTTTCTTT	CASTPDRAVTEAFF
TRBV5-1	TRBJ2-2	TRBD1	TGCGCCAGCAGCTTGACACTTAAGGGGGCGAACGGGGAGCTGTTTTTT	CASSLTLKGANGELFF
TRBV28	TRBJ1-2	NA	TGTGCCAGCAGTTTCCCCCGGACAGCATTCTATGGCTACACCTTC	CASSFPRTAFYGYTF
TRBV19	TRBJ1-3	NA	TGTGCCAGTAATCCAGGATTCTCTGGAAACACCATATATTTT	CASNPGFSGNTIYF
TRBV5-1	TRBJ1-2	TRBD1	TGCGCCAGCAGCTTGGCCTTGGGACAGATGGATGGCTACACCTTC	CASSLALGQMDGYTF
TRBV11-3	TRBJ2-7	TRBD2	TGTGCCAGCAGCCGCGGGGGGCCCCCCTACGAGCAGTACTTC	CASSRGGPPYEQYF
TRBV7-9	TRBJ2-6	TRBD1	TGTGCCAGCAGCCTACGAAGGACAGGTACCACTCTTGGGGCCAACGTCCTGACTTTC	CASSLRRTGTTLGANVLTF
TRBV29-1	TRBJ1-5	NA	TGCAGCGTCGCCCGCCAGGGCCAGCCCCAGCATTTT	CSVARQGQPQHF
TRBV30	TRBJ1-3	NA	TGTGCCTGGAGTCCAGGGTCAGGAAACACCATATATTTT	CAWSPGSGNTIYF
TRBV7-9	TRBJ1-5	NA	TGTGCCAGCAGCTTAGGGGTGGGGGCCCTCAATCAGCCCCAGCATTTT	CASSLGVGALNQPQHF
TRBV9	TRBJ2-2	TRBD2	TGTGCCAGCAGCGTGACTAGCGGGGGCTCCGGGGAGCTGTTTTTT	CASSVTSGGSGELFF
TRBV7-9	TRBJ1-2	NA	TGTGCCAGCAGCTTCGTCTCAGGGGACTATGGCTACACCTTC	CASSFVSGDYGYTF